This paragraph covers one TCR beta chain sequence. The antigen is undetermined. This sample is drawn from a study of beta chain features in type 1 diabetes. The germline V gene has CDR1 SGHAT and CDR2 FQNNGV. The V and J ends lost 1 base and 4 bases, in that order; junction bases with no gene match: 4. The CDR3 length is 15 residues. Each of the CD4+ naive, central memory, regulatory and stem cell-like memory populations was sorted via CD45RO/CCR7/CD25/CD127/CD95/CD27. Expressed TCRB transcripts got sequenced, as all isolated RNA was reverse transcribed. Clones were sequenced by immunoSEQ multiplex PCR, and TCRdb holds only the in-frame ones, with some missing. The sample lists 130,000 or so clones; roughly 10% were seen once. General study findings and limits: TCRB repertoires of naive, central memory and Treg cells appeared more similar among patients than among healthy donors.

Sequences were obtained from central memory CD4+ T cells from blood. The chain joins TRBV11-2 to TRBJ2-7; 10 nucleotides line up with TRBD1. The TCR originated in a woman between 40 and 50 years old in good health. CDR3 nucleotide sequence: TGTGCCAGCAGCTTAGGAGACAGGGGGCCTTACGAGCAGTACTTC. This codes for CASSLGDRGPYEQYF.